Below are 7 T cell receptor beta chains sequenced from a single sample in a study of response to subunit inactivated influenza vaccine. TCRdb independently ran MiXCR on the RT-PCR reads; one entry per CDR3 protein. The top ten clones hold 2.5% to 3% of a sample with roughly 550,000 distinct CDR3 sequences, under 25% of them seen once. These data were also reused for a study on T cells expressing NK-cell markers. Per that paper: 5'RACE template switching with UMIs generated TCR beta cDNA.

Sequencing used CD4+ T cells sorted from PBMCs, obtained approximately 13 days after vaccination. These receptors all stem from a man aged 50 to 60 who received an inactivated influenza vaccine.

This clonotype was found a few times. The rearrangement links TRBV2 to TRBJ2-3, with D unresolved. CDR1 is SNHLY, CDR2 FYNNEI, per germline. This CDR3 spans 14 amino acids. Trimming removed 8 bases at V and 0 bases at J, with 12 bases between. CDR3 in amino acids: CASQQYLSTDTQYF. The DNA for the CDR3 is TGTGCCAGCCAACAGTACCTTAGCACAGATACGCAGTATTTT.

Only a few counts were recorded for this clonotype. The V and J genes are TRBV7-2 and TRBJ2-3, with 8 bases lining up with TRBD1. The junction had 6 bases not matched to a gene; V was cut back by 3 bases and J by 4 bases. The CDR3 has 15 amino acids. The germline V gene has CDR1 SGHTA and CDR2 FQGNSA. The CDR3 region has the DNA TGTGCCAGCAGCTTCCAGGGGGCCAAGTCAGATACGCAGTATTTT. This sequence encodes CASSFQGAKSDTQYF.

The chain has TRBV5-1 and TRBJ1-2; D is ambiguous. Trimming removed 4 bases at V and 3 bases at J, with 7 bases between. Germline V gene lookup returns CDR1 SGHRS and CDR2 YFSETQ. This CDR3 is built from 12 residues. CDR3 nucleotide sequence: TGCGCCAGCAGCACGGATGACTATGGCTACACCTTC. The encoded protein is CASSTDDYGYTF. Using reference TRBV5-1 and TRBJ1-2 for the parts outside the CDR3, the full variable domain is KAGVTQTPRYLIKTRGQQVTLSCSPISGHRSVSWYQQTPGQGLQFLFEYFSETQRNKGNFPGRFSGRQFSNSRSEMNVSTLELGDSALYLCASSTDDYGYTFGSGTRLTVV.

At least ten counts were recorded for this clonotype. The chain links TRBV5-6 to TRBJ1-1; a possible D gene is TRBD1 (6 bases). The ends were cut back, 1 base at V and 6 bases at J, with 10 bases in the middle. The CDR3 loop spans 13 amino acids. Germline V gene lookup returns CDR1 SGHDT and CDR2 YYEEEE. The CDR3 protein is CASSLPGGPEAFF. The CDR3 bases are TGTGCCAGCAGCTTGCCCGGGGGCCCTGAAGCTTTCTTT.

This clonotype was counted a few times. CDR3 sequence: CASTPGQRSTDTQYF. The CDR3 bases are TGTGCCAGCACCCCGGGACAGCGAAGCACAGATACGCAGTATTTT. This chain links TRBV7-2 with TRBJ2-3, with 7 bases matching TRBD1. From germline, CDR1 is SGHTA and CDR2 FQGNSA. The CDR3 sequence is 15 residues long. V trimming: 7 bases; J trimming: 0 bases; junction bases outside the gene matches: 7.

V and J are TRBV6-1 and TRBJ2-7, with TRBD1 identical over 7 bases. J lost 0 bases, V lost 5 bases, and 4 bases had no gene match. The CDR3 consists of 14 residues. Germline CDR1 and CDR2: MNHNS and SASEGT. CDR3 coding DNA: TGTGCCAGCAGTCGTCCAGGGGGCTCCTACGAGCAGTACTTC. Protein product: CASSRPGGSYEQYF.

This clonotype was found many times. CDR3 coding DNA: TGTGCCAGCTCACCAAGGGGCACCGGGGAGCTGTTTTTT. This sequence encodes CASSPRGTGELFF. The chain combines TRBV18 with TRBJ2-2; a weak D match, TRBD1 (5 bases). Trimming took 2 bases from V and 4 from J, leaving 5 bases between them. Looked up from germline, CDR1 is KGHSH and CDR2 is LQKENI. The CDR3 covers 13 residues.